The text below deals with one T cell receptor beta chain. This entry is derived from a study of T cell responses to AZD1222 COVID-19 vaccine. The CDR3 runs to 13 residues. V was pared by 3 bases and J by 4 bases, with 7 bases between. CDR1 is LNHDA, CDR2 SQIVND, per germline (reference sequence). Repertoires were generated with immunoSEQ multiplex PCR, while TCRdb's copy carries only in-frame clones and drops some. In the table there are approximately 110,000 clones, 84% of which are singletons. This clonotype originated in an adult in good health. The sample here was peripheral blood, taken on day 0 of AZD1222 vaccination. V gene TRBV19 combines with J gene TRBJ1-5; tentatively, D is TRBD1 (6 bases). The CDR3 nucleotides are TGTGCCAGTAGTATGAGGGGGAATCAGCCCCAGCATTTT. Translating gives CASSMRGNQPQHF.